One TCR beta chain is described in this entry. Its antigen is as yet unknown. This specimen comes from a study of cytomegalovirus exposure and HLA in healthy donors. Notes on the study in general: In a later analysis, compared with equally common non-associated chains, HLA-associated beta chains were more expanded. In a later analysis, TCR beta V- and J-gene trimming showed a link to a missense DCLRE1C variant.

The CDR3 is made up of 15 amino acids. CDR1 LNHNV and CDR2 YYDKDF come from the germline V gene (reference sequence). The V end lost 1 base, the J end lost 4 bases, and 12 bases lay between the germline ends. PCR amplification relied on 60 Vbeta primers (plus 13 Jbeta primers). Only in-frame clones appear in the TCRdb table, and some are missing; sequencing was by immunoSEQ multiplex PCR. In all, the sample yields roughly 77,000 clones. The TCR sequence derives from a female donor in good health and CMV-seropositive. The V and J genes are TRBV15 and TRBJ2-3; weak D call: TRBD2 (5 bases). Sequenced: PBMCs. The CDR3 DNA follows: TGTGCCACCAGCAGAGCTTCGGCCGGGGCAGATACGCAGTATTTT. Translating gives CATSRASAGADTQYF.